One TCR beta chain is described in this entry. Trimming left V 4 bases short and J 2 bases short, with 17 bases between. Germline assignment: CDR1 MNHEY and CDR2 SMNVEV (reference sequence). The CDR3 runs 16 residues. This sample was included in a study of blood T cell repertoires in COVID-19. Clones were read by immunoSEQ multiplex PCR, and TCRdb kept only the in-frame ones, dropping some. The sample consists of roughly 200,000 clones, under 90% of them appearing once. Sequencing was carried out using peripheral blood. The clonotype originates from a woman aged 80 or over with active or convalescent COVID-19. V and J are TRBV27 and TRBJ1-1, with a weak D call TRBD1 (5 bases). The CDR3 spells CASSYSMEGPNTEAFF. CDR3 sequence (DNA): TGTGCCAGCAGTTACTCCATGGAGGGGCCAAACACTGAAGCTTTCTTT.